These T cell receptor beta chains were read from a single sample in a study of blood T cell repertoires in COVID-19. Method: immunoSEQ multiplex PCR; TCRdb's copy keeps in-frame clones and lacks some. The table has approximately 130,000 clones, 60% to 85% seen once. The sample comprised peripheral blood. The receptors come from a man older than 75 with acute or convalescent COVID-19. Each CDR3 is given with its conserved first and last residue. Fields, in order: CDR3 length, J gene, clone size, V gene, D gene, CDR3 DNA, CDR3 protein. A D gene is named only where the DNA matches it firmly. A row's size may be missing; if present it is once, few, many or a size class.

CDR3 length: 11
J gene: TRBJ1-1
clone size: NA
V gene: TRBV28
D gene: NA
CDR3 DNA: TGTGCCAGCAGTCGTTCTACTGAAGCTTTCTTT
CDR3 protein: CASSRSTEAFF

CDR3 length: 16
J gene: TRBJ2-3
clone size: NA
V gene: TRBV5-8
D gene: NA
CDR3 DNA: TGTGCCAGCAGCTTGGGCGGCTGGAGGGGTACAGATACGCAGTATTTT
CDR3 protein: CASSLGGWRGTDTQYF

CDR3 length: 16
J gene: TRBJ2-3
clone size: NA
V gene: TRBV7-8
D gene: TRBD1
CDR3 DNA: TGTGCCAGCAGCCGAGACAGGGGGCTAGGCACAGATACGCAGTATTTT
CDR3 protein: CASSRDRGLGTDTQYF

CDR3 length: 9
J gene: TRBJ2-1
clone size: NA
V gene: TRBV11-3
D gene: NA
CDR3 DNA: TGTGCCAGCAGCTTAGATCGGGTCTTC
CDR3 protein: CASSLDRVF

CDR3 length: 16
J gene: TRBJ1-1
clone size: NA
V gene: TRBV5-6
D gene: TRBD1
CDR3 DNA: TGTGCCAGCAGCAATGGACAGGGGTTAGTGGGGACTGAAGCTTTCTTT
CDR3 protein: CASSNGQGLVGTEAFF

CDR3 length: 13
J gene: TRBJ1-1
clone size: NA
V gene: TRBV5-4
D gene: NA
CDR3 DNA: TGTGCCAGCAGCCCCGACTGGAACACTGAAGCTTTCTTT
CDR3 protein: CASSPDWNTEAFF

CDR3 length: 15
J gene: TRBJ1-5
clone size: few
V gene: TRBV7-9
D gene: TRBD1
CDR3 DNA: TGTGCCAGCAGCCCTCAGGGGGCCCCAAATCAGCCCCAGCATTTT
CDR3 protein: CASSPQGAPNQPQHF

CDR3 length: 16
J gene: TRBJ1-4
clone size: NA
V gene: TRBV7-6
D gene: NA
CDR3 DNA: TGTGCCAGCAGCCCTGGGGCGTTTGGGGCTAATGAAAAACTGTTTTTT
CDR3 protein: CASSPGAFGANEKLFF

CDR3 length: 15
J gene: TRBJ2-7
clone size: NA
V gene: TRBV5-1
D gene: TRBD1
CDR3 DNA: TGCGCCAGCAGCTTGGCCGGGACAGGGTTGGGGGAGCAGTACTTC
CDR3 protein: CASSLAGTGLGEQYF

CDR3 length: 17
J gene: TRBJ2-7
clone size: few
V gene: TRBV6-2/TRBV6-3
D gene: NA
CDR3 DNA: TGTGCCAGCAGTCTCCCTCCCGGGACATCCGGCTCCTACGAGCAGTACTTC
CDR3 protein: CASSLPPGTSGSYEQYF